This T cell receptor (beta chain) derives from a study of control samples from healthy donors and cancer patients (dated by TCRdb to between 2020 and 2021). V and J lose 3 bases and 3 bases, and a span of 9 bases separates them. The germline V gene sets CDR1 to SGHRS and CDR2 to YFSETQ. Reading from cysteine to phenylalanine, the CDR3 counts 13 amino acids. Only CDR3 DNA remains: 39 bases, in frame from the first base. Receptors were amplified or captured by the immunoSEQ multiplex PCR assay. Entries here come from immuneACCESS through TCRdb and include only in-frame sequences with V and J called. Some clones fail to appear in such tables; in the studies checked, an unresolved V gene covers under half of the shortfall, and the cause of the remainder is unknown. The sample includes approximately 90,000 clones, with about 87% observed a single time. The ten largest make up approximately 15% of the sample.

With respect to this clone: Its antigen is still unknown. No qualities accompany the bases; no much larger clone lies one base away.

Material for sequencing was blood. The source of this sequence is a woman aged 70-85 years in good health. The chain is encoded by TRBV5-1 joined to TRBJ1-2, with no reliable assignment of the D segment. The CDR3 region: CASSSGEHYGYTF. The DNA sequence is as follows: TGCGCCAGCAGCTCCGGGGAGCACTATGGCTACACCTTC. The CDR3, completed at both ends by the reference TRBV5-1 and TRBJ1-2 genes, gives the full variable domain KAGVTQTPRYLIKTRGQQVTLSCSPISGHRSVSWYQQTPGQGLQFLFEYFSETQRNKGNFPGRFSGRQFSNSRSEMNVSTLELGDSALYLCASSSGEHYGYTFGSGTRLTVV.